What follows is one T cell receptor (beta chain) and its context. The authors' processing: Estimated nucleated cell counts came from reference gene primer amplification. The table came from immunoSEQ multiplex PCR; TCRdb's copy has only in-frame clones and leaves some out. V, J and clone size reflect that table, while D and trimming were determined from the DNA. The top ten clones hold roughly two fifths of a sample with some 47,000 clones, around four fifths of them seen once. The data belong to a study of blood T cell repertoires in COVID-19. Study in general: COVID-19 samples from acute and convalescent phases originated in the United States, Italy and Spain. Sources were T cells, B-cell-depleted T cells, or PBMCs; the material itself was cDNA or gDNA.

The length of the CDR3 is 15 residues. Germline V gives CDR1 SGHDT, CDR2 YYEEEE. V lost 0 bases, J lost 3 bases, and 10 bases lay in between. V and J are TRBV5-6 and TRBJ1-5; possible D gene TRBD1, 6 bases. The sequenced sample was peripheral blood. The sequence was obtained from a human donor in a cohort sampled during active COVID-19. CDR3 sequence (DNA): TGTGCCAGCAGCTTGGAGCGGGACAACAATCAGCCCCAGCATTTT. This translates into CASSLERDNNQPQHF.